The 17 T cell receptor beta chains in this list originate from one sample, sequenced in a study of T-cell reconstitution after alpha-beta-depleted transplantation in children. Unique molecular identifiers tagged the TCRbeta library. TCRdb passed the PCR reads through MiXCR, listing each CDR3 protein once. Counted here are roughly 240,000 distinct CDR3 sequences, roughly 8.2% occurring once; the ten biggest clones make up approximately 6%. Source: PBMCs, mostly from graft donor cells, taken 180 days after TCRalphabeta/CD19-depleted stem cell transplant. The receptors derive from a male patient aged 5 to 17 who had a stem cell transplant for acute lymphoblastic leukemia, so the T cells may come from the graft donor.

This clonotype came up many times. At one end the junction does not follow the germline gene, possibly because of a read error. This rearrangement joins TRBV7-2 to TRBJ2-7, with D perhaps TRBD2 (7 bases). CDR1 SGHTA and CDR2 FQGNSA come from the germline V gene. CDR3 length equals 13 residues. CDR3 nucleotide sequence: TGTGCCAGCAGCTTAGCGGGAGGGACAATCCGCATCTTC. It is translated as CASSLAGGTIRIF.

This clonotype has a count of ten or more. The V call is TRBV14, the J call TRBJ2-2; 7 bases agree with TRBD2. Germline values: CDR1 SGHDN, CDR2 FVKESK. Trimming took 0 bases from V and 4 from J; bases not matched to a gene: 5. This CDR3 has 16 amino acids. CDR3 in amino acids: CASSQDGGLVTGELFF. The CDR3 nucleotides read TGTGCCAGCAGCCAAGATGGAGGACTAGTCACCGGGGAGCTGTTTTTT.

This clonotype was picked up many times. The chain has TRBV29-1 and TRBJ2-7; 7 bases map to TRBD1. Germline V gene data show CDR1 as SQVTM and CDR2 as ANQGSEA. CDR3 length: 13 amino acids. The V and J ends lost 6 bases and 5 bases, in that order; junction bases with no gene match: 10. CDR3 loop: CSVAADRAHEQYF. The DNA of the CDR3 is TGCAGCGTCGCTGCTGACAGGGCCCACGAGCAGTACTTC.

This clonotype was observed many times. This chain joins TRBV28 and TRBJ1-5; D may be TRBD1 (6 bases). The germline CDR1 and CDR2 sequences are MDHEN and SYDVKM. CDR3 length: 15 residues. V lost 2 bases, J lost 0 bases, and 8 bases lay in between. This chain's CDR3 is CASSLGGISNQPQHF. In DNA form, the CDR3 reads TGTGCCAGCAGTTTAGGGGGCATTAGCAATCAGCCCCAGCATTTT.

Ten or more counts support this clonotype. The chain joins TRBV11-2 to TRBJ2-3; 7 bases fit TRBD1. This CDR3 is 17 amino acids long. Germline V gene lookup returns CDR1 SGHAT and CDR2 FQNNGV. V shed 5 bases, J shed 0 bases, and the junction held 11 bases outside the gene matches. DNA of the CDR3: TGTGCCAGCAGCCCTCTCCCGGGACAGACTAGCACAGATACGCAGTATTTT. This encodes CASSPLPGQTSTDTQYF.

In its sample, this clonotype was seen many times. The CDR3 spells CASKPTGNQPQHF. The CDR3 bases are TGTGCCAGCAAGCCGACAGGAAATCAGCCCCAGCATTTT. The chain recombines TRBV2 with TRBJ1-5; maybe TRBD1 (6 bases). Germline V gives CDR1 SNHLY, CDR2 FYNNEI. V lost 7 bases, J lost 4 bases, and 11 bases lay in between. CDR3 length: 13 residues.

This clonotype has ten or more counts. The V and J genes are TRBV11-3 and TRBJ2-3, with unresolved D. V was shortened by 5 bases and J by 8 bases, with 14 bases between the two germline ends. The germline gives CDR1 SGHNT, CDR2 YENEEA. The CDR3 covers 13 residues. The CDR3 DNA sequence: TGTGCCAGCAGCCCACCGCGAGTCGGTACGCAGTATTTT. It encodes CASSPPRVGTQYF.

This clonotype came up many times. This rearrangement joins TRBV21-1 to TRBJ1-5; TRBD1 was called by the table and not checked on the DNA. TRBV21-1 is a pseudogene locus. This CDR3 is built from 17 residues. DNA for the CDR3: TGTGCCAGCAGCAACTTGGGGGTCTGCCCAGGGAATCAGCCCCAGCATTTT. Encoded protein: CASSNLGVCPGNQPQHF.

This clonotype was counted ten times or more. The rearrangement links TRBV5-1 to TRBJ2-7, with 9 bases lining up with TRBD1. CDR1 SGHRS and CDR2 YFSETQ come from the germline V gene. The CDR3 is made up of 13 amino acids. The V and J ends lost 3 bases and 5 bases, in that order; junction bases with no gene match: 3. CDR3 region: CASSWDRDDEQYF. DNA of the CDR3: TGCGCCAGCAGCTGGGACAGGGACGACGAGCAGTACTTC.

This clonotype was observed many times. V usage is TRBV9 and J usage is TRBJ1-6, with D tentatively TRBD1 (6 bases). Trimming cost V 6 bases and J 10 bases, with 20 bases left between them. The CDR3 consists of 15 residues. Germline V lookup: CDR1 SGDLS, CDR2 YYNGEE. CDR3 protein: CASTRWGRGGSPLHF. CDR3 nucleotides: TGTGCCAGCACCAGGTGGGGCAGGGGAGGATCACCCCTCCACTTT.

This clonotype was counted at least ten times. The genes are TRBV7-8 and TRBJ1-3; possible D gene TRBD1, 5 bases. The CDR3 consists of 15 residues. From germline, CDR1 is SGHVS and CDR2 FQNEAQ. Trimming removed 5 bases from V and 0 bases from J, with 11 bases in between. The CDR3 nucleotides are TGTGCCAGCAGCGCGGGGGGATTCTCTGGAAACACCATATATTTT. It translates to CASSAGGFSGNTIYF. Full variable domain (remainder filled in from reference TRBV7-8 and TRBJ1-3): GAGVSQSPRYKVAKRGQDVALRCDPISGHVSLFWYQQALGQGPEFLTYFQNEAQLDKSGLPSDRFFAERPEGSVSTLKIQRTQQEDSAVYLCASSAGGFSGNTIYFGEGSWLTVV.

This clonotype was counted ten times or more. The J gene is TRBJ2-1, the V gene TRBV12-3 or TRBV12-4; tentatively, D is TRBD1 or TRBD2 (5 bases each). Trimming cost V 6 bases and J 4 bases, with 13 bases left between them. The CDR3 consists of 14 residues. The CDR3 protein is CASSRDGGYNEQFF. The CDR3 DNA reads as TGTGCCAGCAGCCGGGACGGAGGATACAATGAGCAGTTCTTC.

This clonotype was detected many times. This chain links TRBV9 with TRBJ2-1; 8 nucleotides agree with TRBD2. CDR1 and CDR2 from the germline V gene are SGDLS and YYNGEE. Trimming took 4 bases from V and 4 from J; bases not matched to a gene: 4. The CDR3 length is 14 residues. The CDR3 spells CASSPRLAYNEQFF. DNA for the CDR3: TGTGCCAGCAGCCCGAGACTAGCGTACAATGAGCAGTTCTTC.

This clonotype was counted many times. For the CDR3, the DNA is TGTGCCAGCAGCCCTTCAGACAGGAACACTGAAGCTTTCTTT. Translation: CASSPSDRNTEAFF. The chain uses TRBV3-1 and TRBJ1-1; a possible D gene is TRBD1 (5 bases). V lost 4 bases to trimming and J lost 1 base, with 10 bases between them. The germline gives CDR1 LGHDT, CDR2 YNNKEL (reference sequence). CDR3 length: 14 amino acids.

This clonotype was counted at least ten times. The chain uses TRBV10-2 and TRBJ2-7, with 10 bases that match TRBD2. Trimming at V came to 7 bases and at J to 5 bases, leaving 5 bases not matched to a gene. The germline gives CDR1 WSHSY, CDR2 SAAADI. The CDR3 length is 13 residues. CDR3 in DNA: TGCGCCAGCATGGGACTAGCGATCCACGAGCAGTACTTC. Amino acids: CASMGLAIHEQYF.

This clonotype was picked up a small number of times. This chain links TRBV2 with TRBJ2-3; no clear D gene. The CDR3 totals 13 residues. Germline CDR1 SNHLY, CDR2 FYNNEI. Trimming cost V 4 bases and J 6 bases, with 11 bases left between them. CDR3 sequence: CASSGSVADTQYF. CDR3 in DNA: TGTGCCAGCAGTGGGTCCGTGGCTGATACGCAGTATTTT.

In its sample, this clonotype was seen many times. This chain joins TRBV5-1 and TRBJ2-3; no clear D. The germline V and J ends were trimmed by 4 bases and 4 bases, with 7 bases remaining between them. Germline lookup yields CDR1 SGHRS and CDR2 YFSETQ. The CDR3 contains 12 residues. CDR3 sequence (DNA): TGCGCCAGCAGCCCCCGCGCAGATACGCAGTATTTT. Its protein is CASSPRADTQYF.